These T cell receptor beta chains were read from a single sample in a study of cytomegalovirus exposure and HLA in healthy donors. Sequencing used immunoSEQ multiplex PCR; TCRdb keeps in-frame clones, though not all of them. The data contain around 170,000 clones, approximately 84% of them singletons. The sequencing sample was made of PBMCs. All receptors come from a girl aged 10 to 17 in good health and CMV-seropositive. CDR3s include the opening cysteine and the closing phenylalanine or tryptophan.

V	J	CDR3
TRBV10-3	TRBJ2-5	CAIRDSSRSSQETQYF
TRBV5-1	TRBJ2-1	CASSLSGDLVF
TRBV5-4	TRBJ2-3	CASYSGIIGTDTQYF
TRBV28	TRBJ1-1	CASSLGQSSTEAFF
TRBV19	TRBJ1-5	CASSIGGRSGNQPQHF
TRBV6-5	TRBJ2-1	CASSYRGNEQFF
TRBV6-5	TRBJ2-7	CASSYSGAGTHYEQYF
TRBV4-3	TRBJ1-5	CASSLDRANQPQHF
TRBV7-9	-	CASSWGGSGRSSYEQYF
TRBV5-4	TRBJ2-7	CASSALGGGAYEQYF
TRBV7-2	TRBJ1-2	CASSPTDSLIGYGYTF
TRBV6-1	TRBJ1-3	CASSERQGGLDF
TRBV28	TRBJ1-1	CASSPSDRNTEAFF
TRBV2	TRBJ2-1	CASSERGHEQFF
TRBV5-1	TRBJ2-2	CASSPLTGTQGGGELFF
TRBV25-1	TRBJ1-5	CASSELASNQPQHF
TRBV30	TRBJ2-7	CAGAGGFYEQYF
TRBV6-5	TRBJ2-7	CASSQNSYEQYF
TRBV7-9	TRBJ2-7	CASSLNVNSVEQYF
TRBV19	TRBJ2-1	CASSTLAGSYNEQFF
TRBV4-2	TRBJ2-3	CASSPLEASTDTQYF
TRBV27	TRBJ1-1	CASSWAGLGPEAFF
TRBV7-9	TRBJ1-2	CASSSYTRTGGYTF
TRBV6-5	TRBJ2-1	CASSYSRGQEQFF
TRBV2	TRBJ2-1	CASSEGLAGGNEQFF
TRBV7-7	TRBJ2-5	CASSLGGTGQETQYF
TRBV5-1	TRBJ2-1	CASSLDLGTPDRGRGNEQFF
TRBV7-2	TRBJ1-5	CASSLGNDGNQPQHF
TRBV19	TRBJ2-4	CASSISPLDRALITKNIQYF
TRBV19	TRBJ2-1	CASRGTGVKFF
TRBV27	TRBJ1-5	CASSSGGLRGKPQHF
TRBV11-2	TRBJ2-7	CASSSLRGLATYEQYF
TRBV2	TRBJ1-5	CASMVDAGQPQHF
TRBV2	TRBJ1-5	CASRQGSGNQPQHF
TRBV18	TRBJ1-4	CASSRPGQPNEKLFF
TRBV4-2	TRBJ2-5	CASSQDRQGQETQYF
TRBV7-9	TRBJ2-5	CASSLTGGPRETQYF
TRBV7-2	TRBJ1-5	CASSAHRALSNQPQHF
TRBV15	TRBJ2-1	CATSRAFALAGLNNEQFF
TRBV2	TRBJ2-5	CASTPGLAGGRETQYF
TRBV6-5	TRBJ1-3	CASSFGNTIYF
TRBV5-4	TRBJ2-3	CASSFSPGLADTQYF
TRBV19	TRBJ2-5	CASRPRGLAYSETQYF
TRBV7-2	TRBJ2-3	CASSLGRSTDTQYF
TRBV30	TRBJ1-6	CAWSVSTVHNSPLHF
TRBV10-1	TRBJ2-2	CASSEGSANTGELFF
TRBV20-1	TRBJ2-1	CSARGADEQFF
TRBV7-9	TRBJ1-2	CASSSGGAGELFYGYTF
TRBV9	TRBJ2-1	CASSVATGHYNEQFF
TRBV7-6	TRBJ2-1	CASSPKTVGVNNEQFF
TRBV27	TRBJ1-1	CASSLSSGWVGTEAFF
TRBV29-1	TRBJ2-3	CSVRGRGTDTQYF